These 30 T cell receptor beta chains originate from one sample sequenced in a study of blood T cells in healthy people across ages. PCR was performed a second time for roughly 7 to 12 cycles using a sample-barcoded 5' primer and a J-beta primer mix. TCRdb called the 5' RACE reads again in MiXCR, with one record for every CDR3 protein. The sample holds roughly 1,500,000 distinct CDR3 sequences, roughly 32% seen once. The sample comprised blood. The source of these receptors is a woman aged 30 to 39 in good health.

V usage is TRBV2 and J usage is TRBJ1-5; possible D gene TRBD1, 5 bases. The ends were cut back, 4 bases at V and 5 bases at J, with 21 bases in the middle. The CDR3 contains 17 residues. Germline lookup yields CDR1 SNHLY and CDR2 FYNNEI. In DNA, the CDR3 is TGTGCCAGCAGTGCCCGACGGGGCAGGGAAGCGGATCAGCCCCAGCATTTT. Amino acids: CASSARRGREADQPQHF. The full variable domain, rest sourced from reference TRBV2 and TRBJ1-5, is EPEVTQTPSHQVTQMGQEVILRCVPISNHLYFYWYRQILGQKVEFLVSFYNNEISEKSEIFDDQFSVERPDGSNFTLKIRSTKLEDSAMYFCASSARRGREADQPQHFGDGTRLSIL.

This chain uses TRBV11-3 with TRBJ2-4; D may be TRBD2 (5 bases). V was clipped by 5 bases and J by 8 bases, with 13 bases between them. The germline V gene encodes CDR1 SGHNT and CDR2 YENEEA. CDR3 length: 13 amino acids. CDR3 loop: CASSQSGGYIQYF. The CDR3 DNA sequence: TGTGCCAGCAGCCAAAGCGGAGGTTACATTCAGTACTTC.

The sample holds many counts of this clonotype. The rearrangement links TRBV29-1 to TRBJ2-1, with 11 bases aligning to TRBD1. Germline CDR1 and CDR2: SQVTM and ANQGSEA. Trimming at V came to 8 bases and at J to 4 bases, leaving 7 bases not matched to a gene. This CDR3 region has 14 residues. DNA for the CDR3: TGCAGCACTTCCGGGACAGGGGGATACAATGAGCAGTTCTTC. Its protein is CSTSGTGGYNEQFF.

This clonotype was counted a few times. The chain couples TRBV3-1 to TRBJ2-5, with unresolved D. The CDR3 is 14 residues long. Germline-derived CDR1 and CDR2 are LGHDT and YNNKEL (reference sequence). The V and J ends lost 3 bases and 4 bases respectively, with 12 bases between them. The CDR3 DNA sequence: TGTGCCAGCAGCCATAATCAAGCCCCAGAGACCCAGTACTTC. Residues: CASSHNQAPETQYF.

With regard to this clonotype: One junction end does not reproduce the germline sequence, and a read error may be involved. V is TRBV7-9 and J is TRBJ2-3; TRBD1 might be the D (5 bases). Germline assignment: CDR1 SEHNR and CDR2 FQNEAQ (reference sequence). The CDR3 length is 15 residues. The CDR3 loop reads CAGSLGRASTDTQYF. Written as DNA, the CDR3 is TGTGCCGGCAGCTTAGGCAGGGCTAGCACAGATACGCAGTATTTT. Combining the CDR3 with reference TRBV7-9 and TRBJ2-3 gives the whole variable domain DTGVSQNPRHKITKRGQNVTFRCDPISEHNRLYWYRQTLGQGPEFLTYFQNEAQLEKSRLLSDRFSAERPKGSFSTLEIQRTEQGDSAMYLCAGSLGRASTDTQYFGPGTRLTVL.

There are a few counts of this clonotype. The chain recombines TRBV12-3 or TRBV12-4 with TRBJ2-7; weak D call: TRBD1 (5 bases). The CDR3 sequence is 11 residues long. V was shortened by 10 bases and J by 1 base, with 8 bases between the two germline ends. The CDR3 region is CATAGSYEQYF. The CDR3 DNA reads TGTGCCACCGCAGGGTCCTACGAGCAGTACTTC.

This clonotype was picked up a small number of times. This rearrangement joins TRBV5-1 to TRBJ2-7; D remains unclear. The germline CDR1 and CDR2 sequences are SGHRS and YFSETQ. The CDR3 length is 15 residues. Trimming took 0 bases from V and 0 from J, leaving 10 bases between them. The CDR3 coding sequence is TGCGCCAGCAGCTTGGCCCCAGGCAACTCCTACGAGCAGTACTTC. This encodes CASSLAPGNSYEQYF.

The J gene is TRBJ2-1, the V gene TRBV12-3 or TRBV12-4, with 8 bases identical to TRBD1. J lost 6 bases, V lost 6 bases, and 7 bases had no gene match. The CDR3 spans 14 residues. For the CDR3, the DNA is TGTGCCAGCAGATCGACAGGGGCGGGCAATGAGCAGTTCTTC. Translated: CASRSTGAGNEQFF.

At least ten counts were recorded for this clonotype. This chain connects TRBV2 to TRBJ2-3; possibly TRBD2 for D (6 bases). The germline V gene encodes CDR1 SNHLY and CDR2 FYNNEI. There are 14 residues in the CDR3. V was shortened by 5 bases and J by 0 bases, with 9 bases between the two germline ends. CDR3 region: CASSRGTSTDTQYF. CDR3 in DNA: TGTGCCAGCAGTCGGGGGACTAGCACAGATACGCAGTATTTT.

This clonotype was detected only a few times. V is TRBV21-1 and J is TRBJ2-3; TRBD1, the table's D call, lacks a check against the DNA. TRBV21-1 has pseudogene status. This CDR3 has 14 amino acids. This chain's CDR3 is CASAGQKKTDTQYF. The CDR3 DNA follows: TGTGCCAGCGCGGGCCAGAAGAAGACAGATACGCAGTATTTT.

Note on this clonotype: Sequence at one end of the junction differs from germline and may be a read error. The CDR3 here is CASSATGTKSQETRYF. CDR3 DNA sequence: TGTGCCAGCAGCGCGACCGGGACTAAGAGCCAAGAGACCCGGTACTTC. The V and J genes are TRBV9 and TRBJ2-5; 7 bases are shared with TRBD2. This CDR3 region has 16 residues. Germline V lookup: CDR1 SGDLS, CDR2 YYNGEE.

CDR3: CASSLALGTGAYNEQFF. The CDR3 DNA reads TGTGCCAGCAGCCTCGCCCTCGGGACAGGGGCTTACAATGAGCAGTTCTTC. The genes are TRBV6-1 and TRBJ2-1, with 10 nucleotides matching TRBD1. This CDR3 region has 17 residues. Germline V gene data show CDR1 as MNHNS and CDR2 as SASEGT. The junction had 12 bases not matched to a gene; V was cut back by 6 bases and J by 4 bases.

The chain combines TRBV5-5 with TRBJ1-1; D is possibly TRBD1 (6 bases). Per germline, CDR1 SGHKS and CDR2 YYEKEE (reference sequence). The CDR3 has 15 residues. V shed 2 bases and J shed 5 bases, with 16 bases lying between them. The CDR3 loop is CASSFRGGRGTEAFF. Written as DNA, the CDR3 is TGTGCCAGCAGCTTTAGAGGGGGGCGGGGTACTGAAGCTTTCTTT.

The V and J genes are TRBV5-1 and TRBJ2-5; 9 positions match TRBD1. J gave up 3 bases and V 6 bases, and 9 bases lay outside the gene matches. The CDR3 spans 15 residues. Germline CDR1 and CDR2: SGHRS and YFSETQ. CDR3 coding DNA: TGCGCCAGCACTCTAGCCGGGACAGGGAAAGAGACCCAGTACTTC. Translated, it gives CASTLAGTGKETQYF.

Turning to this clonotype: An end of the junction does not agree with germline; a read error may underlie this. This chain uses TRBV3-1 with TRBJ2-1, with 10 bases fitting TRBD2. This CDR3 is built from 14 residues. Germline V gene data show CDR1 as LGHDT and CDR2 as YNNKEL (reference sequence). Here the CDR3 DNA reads TGTGTCAGCAGCCTGAGCGGGGGGGGTGGTGAGCAGTTCTTC. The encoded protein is CVSSLSGGGGEQFF.

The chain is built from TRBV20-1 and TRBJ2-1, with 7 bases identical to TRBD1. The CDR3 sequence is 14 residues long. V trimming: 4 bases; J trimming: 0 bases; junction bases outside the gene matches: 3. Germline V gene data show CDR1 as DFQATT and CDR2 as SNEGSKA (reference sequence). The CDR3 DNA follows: TGCAGTGCTAACAACAGGGGCTCCTACAATGAGCAGTTCTTC. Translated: CSANNRGSYNEQFF.

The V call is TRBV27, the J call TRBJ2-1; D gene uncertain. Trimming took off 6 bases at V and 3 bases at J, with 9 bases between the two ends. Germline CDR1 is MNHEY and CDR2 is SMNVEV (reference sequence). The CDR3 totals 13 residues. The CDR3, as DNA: TGTGCCAGCAGCAATGACAACTACAATGAGCAGTTCTTC. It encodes CASSNDNYNEQFF.

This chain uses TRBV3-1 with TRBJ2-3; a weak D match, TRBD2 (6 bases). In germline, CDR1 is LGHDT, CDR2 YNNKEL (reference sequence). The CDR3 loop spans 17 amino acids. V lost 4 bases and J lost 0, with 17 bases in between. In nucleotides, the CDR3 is TGTGCCAGCAGCCGTTTGGGGGGTCCGACTAGCACAGATACGCAGTATTTT. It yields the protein CASSRLGGPTSTDTQYF.

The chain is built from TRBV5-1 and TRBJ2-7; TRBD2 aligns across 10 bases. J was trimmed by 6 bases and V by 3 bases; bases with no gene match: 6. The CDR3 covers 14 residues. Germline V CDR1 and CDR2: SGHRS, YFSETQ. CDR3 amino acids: CASSSSGSFGEQYF. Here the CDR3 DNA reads TGCGCCAGCAGCTCTAGCGGGAGTTTCGGCGAGCAGTACTTC.

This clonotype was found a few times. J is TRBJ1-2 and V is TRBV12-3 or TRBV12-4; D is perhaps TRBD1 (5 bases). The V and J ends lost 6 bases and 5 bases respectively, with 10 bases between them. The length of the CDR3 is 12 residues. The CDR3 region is CASSSKGYGYTF. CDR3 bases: TGTGCCAGCAGCTCCAAGGGGTATGGCTACACCTTC.

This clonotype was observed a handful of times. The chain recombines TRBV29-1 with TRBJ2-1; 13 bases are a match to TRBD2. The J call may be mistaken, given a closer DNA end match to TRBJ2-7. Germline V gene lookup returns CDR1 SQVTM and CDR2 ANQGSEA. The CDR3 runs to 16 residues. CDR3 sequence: CSVEPTSGGVYNEQYF. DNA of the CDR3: TGCAGCGTTGAGCCCACTAGCGGGGGGGTCTACAATGAGCAGTACTTC.

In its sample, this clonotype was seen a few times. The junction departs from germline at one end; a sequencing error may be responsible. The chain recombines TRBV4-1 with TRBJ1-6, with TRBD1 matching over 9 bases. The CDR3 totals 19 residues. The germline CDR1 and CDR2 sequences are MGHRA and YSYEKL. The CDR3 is CASSQGGQGPSSYSSPLHF. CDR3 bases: TGCGCCAGCAGCCAAGGCGGACAGGGGCCGAGCTCCTATAGTTCACCCCTCCACTTT.

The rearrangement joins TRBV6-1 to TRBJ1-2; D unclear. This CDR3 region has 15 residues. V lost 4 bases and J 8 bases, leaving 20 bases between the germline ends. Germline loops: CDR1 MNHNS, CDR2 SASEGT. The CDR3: CASSVSPGSENGYTF. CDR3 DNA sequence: TGTGCCAGCAGTGTATCCCCGGGAAGCGAGAACGGCTACACCTTC.

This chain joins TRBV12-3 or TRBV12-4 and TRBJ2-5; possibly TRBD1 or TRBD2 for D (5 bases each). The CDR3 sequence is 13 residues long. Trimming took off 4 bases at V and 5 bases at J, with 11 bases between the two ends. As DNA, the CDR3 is TGTGCCAGCAGTTCCCGGGACGGGGAGACCCAGTACTTC. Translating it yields CASSSRDGETQYF.

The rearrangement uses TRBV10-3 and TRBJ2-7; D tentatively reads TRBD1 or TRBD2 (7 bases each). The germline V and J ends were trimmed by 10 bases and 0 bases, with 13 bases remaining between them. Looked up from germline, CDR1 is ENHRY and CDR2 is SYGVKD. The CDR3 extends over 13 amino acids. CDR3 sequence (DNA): TGTGCCACAGGGGGGGAGGACTCCTACGAGCAGTACTTC. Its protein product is CATGGEDSYEQYF.

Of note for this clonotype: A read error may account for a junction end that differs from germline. CDR3 sequence: CSVDKDNSYEQCF. CDR3 nucleotides: TGCAGCGTTGACAAGGACAACTCCTACGAGCAGTGCTTC. V gene TRBV29-1 combines with J gene TRBJ2-7; D is possibly TRBD1 (5 bases). The CDR3 sequence is 13 residues long. Germline V gene lookup returns CDR1 SQVTM and CDR2 ANQGSEA.

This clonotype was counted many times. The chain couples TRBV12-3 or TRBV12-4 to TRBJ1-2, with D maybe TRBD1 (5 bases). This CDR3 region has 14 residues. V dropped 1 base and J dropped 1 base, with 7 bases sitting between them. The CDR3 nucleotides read TGTGCCAGCAGTTTAGGGGGGGATAACTATGGCTACACCTTC. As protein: CASSLGGDNYGYTF.

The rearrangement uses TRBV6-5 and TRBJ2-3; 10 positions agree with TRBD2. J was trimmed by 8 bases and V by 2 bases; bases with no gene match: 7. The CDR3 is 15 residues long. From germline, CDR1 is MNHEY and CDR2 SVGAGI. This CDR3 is CASSYLTSGTGTQYF. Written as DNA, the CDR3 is TGTGCCAGCAGTTACCTTACTAGCGGGACGGGTACGCAGTATTTT.

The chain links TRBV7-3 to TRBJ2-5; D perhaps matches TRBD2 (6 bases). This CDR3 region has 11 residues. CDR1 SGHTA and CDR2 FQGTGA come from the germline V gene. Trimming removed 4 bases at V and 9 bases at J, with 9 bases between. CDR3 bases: TGTGCCAGCAGCTCAGGAGGGGCCCAGTACTTC. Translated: CASSSGGAQYF.

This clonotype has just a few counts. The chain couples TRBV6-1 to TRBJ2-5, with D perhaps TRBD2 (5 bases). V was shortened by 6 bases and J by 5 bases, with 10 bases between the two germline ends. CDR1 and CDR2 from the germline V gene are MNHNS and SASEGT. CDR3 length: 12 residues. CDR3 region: CASRDSKETQYF. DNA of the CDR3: TGTGCCAGCAGGGACTCCAAGGAGACCCAGTACTTC.